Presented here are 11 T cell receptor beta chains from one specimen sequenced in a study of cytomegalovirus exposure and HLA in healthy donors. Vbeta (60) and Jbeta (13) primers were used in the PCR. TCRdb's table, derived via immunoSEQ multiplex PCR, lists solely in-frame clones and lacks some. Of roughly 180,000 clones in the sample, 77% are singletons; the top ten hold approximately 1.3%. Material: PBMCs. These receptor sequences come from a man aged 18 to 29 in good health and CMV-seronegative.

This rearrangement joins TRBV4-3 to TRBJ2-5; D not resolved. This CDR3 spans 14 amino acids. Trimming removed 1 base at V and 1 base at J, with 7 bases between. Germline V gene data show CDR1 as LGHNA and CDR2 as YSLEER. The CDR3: CASSQGRFQETQYF. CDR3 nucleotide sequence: TGCGCCAGCAGCCAAGGCAGATTCCAAGAGACCCAGTACTTC.

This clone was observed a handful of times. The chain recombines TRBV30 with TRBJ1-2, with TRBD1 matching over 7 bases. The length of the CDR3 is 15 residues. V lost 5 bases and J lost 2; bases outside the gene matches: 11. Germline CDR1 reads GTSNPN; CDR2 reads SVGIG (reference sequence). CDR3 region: CAWAPWQGVNYGYTF. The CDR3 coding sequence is TGTGCCTGGGCCCCCTGGCAGGGGGTGAACTATGGCTACACCTTC. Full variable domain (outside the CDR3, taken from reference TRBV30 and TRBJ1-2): SQTIHQWPATLVQPVGSPLSLECTVEGTSNPNLYWYRQAAGRGLQLLFYSVGIGQISSEVPQNLSASRPQDRQFILSSKKLLLSDSGFYLCAWAPWQGVNYGYTFGSGTRLTVV.

The CDR3 sequence: CASSPTSGTTDTQYF. In DNA form, the CDR3 reads TGTGCCAGCAGTCCGACTAGCGGGACCACAGATACGCAGTATTTT. The V gene is TRBV6-5, the J gene TRBJ2-3; 11 positions match TRBD2. The CDR3 extends over 15 amino acids. Germline CDR1 and CDR2: MNHEY and SVGAGI. With V trimmed by 5 bases and J by 2 bases, 3 bases remained unmatched.

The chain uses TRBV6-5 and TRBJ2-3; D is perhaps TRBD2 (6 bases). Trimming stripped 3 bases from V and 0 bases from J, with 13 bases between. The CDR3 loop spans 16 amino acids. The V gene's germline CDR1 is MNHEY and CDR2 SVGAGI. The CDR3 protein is CASSYWRDSSTDTQYF. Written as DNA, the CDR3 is TGTGCCAGCAGTTATTGGCGGGACTCTAGCACAGATACGCAGTATTTT.

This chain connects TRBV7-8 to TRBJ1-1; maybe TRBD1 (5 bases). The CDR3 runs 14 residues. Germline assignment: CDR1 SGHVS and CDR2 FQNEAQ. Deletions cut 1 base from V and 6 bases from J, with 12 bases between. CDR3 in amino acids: CASSLGNSGPEAFF. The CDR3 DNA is TGTGCCAGCAGCTTAGGGAACTCAGGGCCTGAAGCTTTCTTT.

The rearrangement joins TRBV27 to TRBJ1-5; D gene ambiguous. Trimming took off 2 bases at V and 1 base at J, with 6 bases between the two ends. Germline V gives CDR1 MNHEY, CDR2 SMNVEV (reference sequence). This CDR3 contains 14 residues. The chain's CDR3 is CASSLGPSNQPQHF. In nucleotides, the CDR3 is TGTGCCAGCAGTTTAGGGCCAAGCAATCAGCCCCAGCATTTT.

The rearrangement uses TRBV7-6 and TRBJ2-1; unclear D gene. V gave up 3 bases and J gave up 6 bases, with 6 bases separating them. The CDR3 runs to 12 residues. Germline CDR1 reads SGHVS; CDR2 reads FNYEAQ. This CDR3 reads CASSFISNEQFF. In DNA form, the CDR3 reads TGTGCCAGCAGCTTTATCTCCAATGAGCAGTTCTTC.

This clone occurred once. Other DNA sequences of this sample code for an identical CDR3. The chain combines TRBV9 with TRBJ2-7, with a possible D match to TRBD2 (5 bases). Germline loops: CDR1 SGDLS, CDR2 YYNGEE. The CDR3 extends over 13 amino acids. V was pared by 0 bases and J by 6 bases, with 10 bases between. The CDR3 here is CASSVDEGGEQYF. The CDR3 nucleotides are TGTGCCAGCAGCGTAGACGAGGGCGGCGAGCAGTACTTC.

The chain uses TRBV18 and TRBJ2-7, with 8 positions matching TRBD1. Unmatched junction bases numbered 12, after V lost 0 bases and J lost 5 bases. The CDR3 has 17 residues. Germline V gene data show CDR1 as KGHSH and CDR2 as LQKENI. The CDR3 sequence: CASSPPNRQGMGNEQYF. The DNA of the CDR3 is TGTGCCAGCTCACCACCGAATAGACAGGGGATGGGGAACGAGCAGTACTTC.

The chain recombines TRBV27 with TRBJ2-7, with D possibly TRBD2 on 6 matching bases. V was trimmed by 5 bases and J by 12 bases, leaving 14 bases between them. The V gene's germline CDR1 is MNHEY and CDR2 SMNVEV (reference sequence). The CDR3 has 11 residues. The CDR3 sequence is CASSPGRGMYF. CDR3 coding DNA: TGTGCCAGCAGTCCGGGACGGGGGATGTACTTC.

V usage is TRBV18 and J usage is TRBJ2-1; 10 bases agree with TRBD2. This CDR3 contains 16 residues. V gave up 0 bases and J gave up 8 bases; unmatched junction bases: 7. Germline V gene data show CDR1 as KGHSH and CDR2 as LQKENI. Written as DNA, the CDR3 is TGTGCCAGCTCACCACCTCCTAGCGGGAGTGGGTATGAGCAGTTCTTC. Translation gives CASSPPPSGSGYEQFF. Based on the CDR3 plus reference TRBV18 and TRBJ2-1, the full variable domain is NAGVMQNPRHLVRRRGQEARLRCSPMKGHSHVYWYRQLPEEGLKFMVYLQKENIIDESGMPKERFSAEFPKEGPSILRIQQVVRGDSAAYFCASSPPPSGSGYEQFFGPGTRLTVL.